The source of this T cell receptor (beta chain) is a study of T cell responses to AZD1222 COVID-19 vaccine. The study's findings and limits: Spike-specific TCR breadth and depth went up after people got two AZD1222 doses.

Clones were sequenced by immunoSEQ multiplex PCR, and TCRdb holds only the in-frame ones, with some missing. The repertoire includes around 110,000 clones, approximately 90% of them detected once, and more than 1.5% sits in the top ten. CDR3 length: 13 residues. Germline V gene sequence: CDR1 SGHRS, CDR2 YFSETQ. Trimming removed 4 bases at V and 7 bases at J, with 9 bases between. As to this clone: Its antigen is currently unknown.

The rearrangement uses TRBV5-1 and TRBJ1-6, with a weak D call TRBD1 (5 bases). The sequence was collected from an adult who received the AZD1222 COVID-19 vaccine. Sample: peripheral blood, taken 28 days after the second AZD1222 dose. The CDR3 sequence: CASSKGSNSPLHF. The CDR3 DNA reads TGCGCCAGCAGCAAGGGGAGCAATTCACCCCTCCACTTT.